This section outlines one TCR beta chain sequence together with its context. This sample stems from a study of control samples from healthy donors and cancer patients. V was clipped by 6 bases and J by 2 bases; unmatched bases: 5. Germline V gene sequence: CDR1 MNHEY, CDR2 SVGAGI. This CDR3 contains 15 residues. Here immunoSEQ multiplex PCR was the method, and the copy in TCRdb shows in-frame clones only, minus some. The sample includes about 80,000 clones, around 92% of them seen just once. This clonotype was sampled from a man in his forties or fifties in good health. Sequencing was performed on blood. V is TRBV6-5 and J is TRBJ2-7; TRBD2 agrees at 12 bases. CDR3 nucleotide sequence: TGTGCCAGCAGCACTACTAGCGGGGGGCCCTACGAGCAGTACTTC. It specifies CASSTTSGGPYEQYF.